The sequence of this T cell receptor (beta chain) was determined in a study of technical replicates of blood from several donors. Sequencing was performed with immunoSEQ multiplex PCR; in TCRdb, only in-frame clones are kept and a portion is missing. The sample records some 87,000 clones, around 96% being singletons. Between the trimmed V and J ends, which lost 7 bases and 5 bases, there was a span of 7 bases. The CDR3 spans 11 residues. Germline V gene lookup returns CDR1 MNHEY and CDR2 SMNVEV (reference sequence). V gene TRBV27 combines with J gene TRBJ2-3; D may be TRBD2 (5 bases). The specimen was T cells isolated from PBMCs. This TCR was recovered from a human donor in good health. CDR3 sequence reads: CASTAGDTQYF. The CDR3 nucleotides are TGTGCCAGCACCGCGGGAGATACGCAGTATTTT.